Given below is one T cell receptor (beta chain) in context. No cognate antigen has been identified for it. No base quality values were provided; no much bigger clone lies one nucleotide off. The sample originates from a study of T cell repertoires in cytomegalovirus infection (dated by TCRdb to the late 2010s). Notes on the research overall: Peptide stimulations targeted recently identified HLA-C-restricted CMV epitopes, whose presentation resists viral immunomodulation, together with well-studied HLA-B-restricted epitopes. Because public TCR beta signatures pointed to carriage of CMV infection together with the matching HLA type, the HLA type of each donor mattered for the analysis.

The research as a whole found: In both this cohort and an independent cohort of some 350 donors, the cumulative frequency of public TCR beta family members distinguished carriers of CMV infection plus the relevant HLA type. In the ex vivo response, HLA-C-restricted CMV-specific TCR beta clonotypes were dominant, and in two of eight donors the single most frequent clonotype came from this HLA-C-restricted group.

Instrument used: Illumina HiSeq 1500. The raw public reads went through TCRdb reprocessing: fastp at Q25, MiXCR clone calling, in-frame beta chains kept. For every CDR3 protein sequence, its rows merge into one entry that carries the most common genes and DNA. Present in this sample are approximately 990,000 distinct CDR3 sequences, around 30% of which were seen just once. The ten largest clonotypes hold about 14% of the sample. The germline V gene sets CDR1 to MGHRA and CDR2 to YSYEKL. Relative to germline, V is 5 bases shorter and J is 6 bases shorter, with 17 bases between their ends. The CDR3 measures 14 amino acids from cysteine to phenylalanine. Solely the CDR3 DNA is kept, with 42 bases framed from the first base. What the treatment or condition label conveys for this sample: in vitro stimulation with specific CMV peptide epitopes to enrich CMV-specific T cells.

The sequences come from cultured CD8+ T cells from PBMCs, collected from culture after CMV antigen stimulation. Rearrangement joined TRBV4-1 to TRBJ2-7, with the D gene call left open. This sequence originates from a human donor in good health (CMV status not recorded). Some clones in this sample may be carry-over from other donors' samples. The DNA sequence is given as TGCGCCAGCAGCTCCCCGGCCCCCGCGCGCGAGCAGTACTTC. Translation gives CASSSPAPAREQYF.